This T cell receptor beta chain was sequenced in a study of response to subunit inactivated influenza vaccine. TCRdb ran MiXCR on the RT-PCR reads and lists one entry per CDR3 protein. The sample yields 650,000 to 800,000 distinct CDR3 sequences, 11% to 15% seen once. This clonotype was seen a handful of times. Its antigen is not known. Whole-study results and caveats: The authors proposed limited new T cell recruitment per seasonal influenza vaccination.

The V end lost 4 bases, the J end lost 1 base, and 9 bases lay between the germline ends. CDR3 length equals 14 residues. From germline, CDR1 is KGHDR and CDR2 SFDVKD. This TCR derives from a man aged 50 to 59 who received an inactivated influenza vaccine. Source: PBMCs from blood, taken around two weeks before vaccination. The chain has TRBV24-1 and TRBJ2-5; D is perhaps TRBD1 (5 bases). CDR3 sequence reads: CATSDYRSQETQYF. In DNA form, the CDR3 reads TGTGCCACCAGTGACTACAGGAGCCAAGAGACCCAGTACTTC.